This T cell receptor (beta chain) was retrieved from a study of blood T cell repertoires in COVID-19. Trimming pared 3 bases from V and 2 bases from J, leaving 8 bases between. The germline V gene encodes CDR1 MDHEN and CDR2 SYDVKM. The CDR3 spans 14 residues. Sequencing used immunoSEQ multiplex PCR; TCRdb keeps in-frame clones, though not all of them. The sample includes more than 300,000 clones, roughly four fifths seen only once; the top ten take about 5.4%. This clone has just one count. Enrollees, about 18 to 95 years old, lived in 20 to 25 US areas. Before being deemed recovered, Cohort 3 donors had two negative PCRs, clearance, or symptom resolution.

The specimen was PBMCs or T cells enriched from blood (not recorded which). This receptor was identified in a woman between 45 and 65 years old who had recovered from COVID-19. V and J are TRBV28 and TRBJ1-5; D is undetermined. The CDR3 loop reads CASSFLSGNQPQHF. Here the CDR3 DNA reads TGTGCCAGCAGTTTCTTGAGTGGCAATCAGCCCCAGCATTTT.